The 25 T cell receptor beta chains below come from one sample, sequenced in a study of T cell repertoires and HLA-DP antigens. This table comes from immunoSEQ multiplex PCR, and its TCRdb copy is limited to in-frame clones, with some not included. The sample consists of over 100,000 clones, 80% to 95% of them appearing once. No antigen has been identified for these receptors. The sample taken for sequencing was CD4+ T cells from PBMCs. These receptors came from a woman aged 18 to 35 in good health and CMV-seronegative.

Details on this clone: Additional DNA sequences in this sample encode the identical CDR3. This sequence joins TRBV7-6 and TRBJ2-5; the D is unclear. Germline loops: CDR1 SGHVS, CDR2 FNYEAQ. CDR3 length: 12 amino acids. The germline V and J ends were trimmed by 5 bases and 1 base, with 5 bases remaining between them. CDR3 nucleotides: TGTGCCAGCAGCGCGCCCCAAGAGACCCAGTACTTC. This codes for CASSAPQETQYF.

In its sample, this clone was seen once. This chain links TRBV2 with TRBJ1-5; D unclear. The V and J ends lost 7 bases and 2 bases respectively, with 9 bases between them. Germline CDR1 SNHLY, CDR2 FYNNEI. This CDR3 has 13 residues. The CDR3 protein is CASTYQGNQPQHF. CDR3 nucleotide sequence: TGTGCCAGCACCTACCAGGGCAATCAGCCCCAGCATTTT.

The rearrangement links TRBV28 to TRBJ2-7; 8 nucleotides agree with TRBD1. Germline V gives CDR1 MDHEN, CDR2 SYDVKM. This CDR3 region has 15 residues. V trimming: 5 bases; J trimming: 6 bases; junction bases outside the gene matches: 12. The DNA of the CDR3 is TGTGCCAGCAGTCCGCCGGACAGGGATTTAGGCGAGCAGTACGTC. This sequence encodes CASSPPDRDLGEQYV.

This chain joins TRBV7-3 and TRBJ1-1; 10 bases are a match to TRBD1. The germline V gene has CDR1 SGHTA and CDR2 FQGTGA. The V and J ends lost 1 base and 4 bases, in that order; junction bases with no gene match: 3. This CDR3 has 15 amino acids. CDR3 DNA sequence: TGTGCCAGCAGCTTAAAGGGACAGGGGACCACTGAAGCTTTCTTT. Translated: CASSLKGQGTTEAFF.

The rearrangement joins TRBV27 to TRBJ2-2; TRBD1 matches 10 bases. This CDR3 has 19 residues. V was pared by 5 bases and J by 0 bases, with 12 bases of the junction left unmatched. Germline CDR1 MNHEY, CDR2 SMNVEV (reference sequence). The CDR3 protein is CASSPSLWGQGSNTGELFF. CDR3 sequence (DNA): TGTGCCAGCAGTCCATCCCTCTGGGGACAGGGGTCGAACACCGGGGAGCTGTTTTTT.

The chain uses TRBV7-2 and TRBJ2-3, with 7 bases lining up with TRBD2. The length of the CDR3 is 14 residues. The J segment lost 2 bases and the V segment lost 3 bases, leaving 2 bases of the junction unmatched. Germline V gives CDR1 SGHTA, CDR2 FQGNSA. The CDR3 DNA reads TGTGCCAGCAGCTTCGGGGGGAACACAGATACGCAGTATTTT. Translated, it gives CASSFGGNTDTQYF.

As to this clone: The same CDR3 can be traced to other DNA sequences in this sample. J is TRBJ1-5 and V is TRBV18; no firm D call. Trimming took 0 bases from V and 5 from J, leaving 2 bases between them. This CDR3 has 12 residues. In germline, CDR1 is KGHSH, CDR2 LQKENI. Here the CDR3 reads CASSPPDQPQHF. The CDR3 coding sequence is TGTGCCAGCTCACCACCAGATCAGCCCCAGCATTTT.

The chain carries TRBV30 and TRBJ2-7, with D perhaps TRBD1 (6 bases). The CDR3 consists of 16 residues. Germline loops: CDR1 GTSNPN, CDR2 SVGIG (reference sequence). V was clipped by 0 bases and J by 12 bases, with 27 bases between them. In DNA form, the CDR3 reads TGTGCCTGGAGTGTACTCCCCCTACAGGGCCGCGCGCCTCGGTACTTC. Amino acids: CAWSVLPLQGRAPRYF.

The V and J genes are TRBV7-6 and TRBJ2-2; 7 bases are a match to TRBD2. The V gene's germline CDR1 is SGHVS and CDR2 FNYEAQ. The J segment lost 0 bases and the V segment lost 4 bases, leaving 5 bases of the junction unmatched. This CDR3 spans 16 amino acids. Here the CDR3 reads CASSSSSGANTGELFF. As DNA, the CDR3 is TGTGCCAGCAGCTCCTCAAGCGGGGCGAACACCGGGGAGCTGTTTTTT.

This clone was seen a single time. This rearrangement joins TRBV27 to TRBJ1-6; D is ambiguous. Germline V lookup: CDR1 MNHEY, CDR2 SMNVEV (reference sequence). The CDR3 loop spans 18 amino acids. The V gene lost 0 bases and the J gene lost 6 bases, with 18 bases spanning the gap. The CDR3 is CASSLSRLVGRSNSPLHF. The DNA for the CDR3 is TGTGCCAGCAGTTTATCTCGCTTGGTGGGTCGCAGTAATTCACCCCTCCACTTT.

The chain joins TRBV27 to TRBJ2-5; D perhaps matches TRBD2 (6 bases). The CDR3 runs 13 residues. Germline V gene sequence: CDR1 MNHEY, CDR2 SMNVEV (reference sequence). V gave up 0 bases and J gave up 6 bases, with 8 bases separating them. DNA of the CDR3: TGTGCCAGCAGTTTATCTGGACTAAAGACCCAGTACTTC. Its protein product is CASSLSGLKTQYF.

The chain links TRBV18 to TRBJ1-2; D perhaps matches TRBD1 (5 bases). Trimming cost V 3 bases and J 5 bases, with 16 bases left between them. The CDR3 has 15 amino acids. From germline, CDR1 is KGHSH and CDR2 LQKENI. CDR3 sequence reads: CASSPGTGQRYGYTF. CDR3 nucleotide sequence: TGTGCCAGCTCACCGGGGACTGGTCAAAGATATGGCTACACCTTC.

This clone was seen more than once but under ten times. CDR3 residues: CASSLEGVSNQPQHF. The CDR3 region has the DNA TGTGCCAGCAGCTTGGAGGGGGTCAGCAATCAGCCCCAGCATTTT. The V and J genes are TRBV28 and TRBJ1-5, with D perhaps matching TRBD1 (6 bases). The germline gives CDR1 MDHEN, CDR2 SYDVKM. V lost 6 bases, J lost 1 base, and 13 bases lay in between. The length of the CDR3 is 15 residues.

Only one count was recorded for this clone. V usage is TRBV7-3 and J usage is TRBJ2-1; TRBD1 agrees at 8 bases. CDR1 and CDR2 from the germline V gene are SGHTA and FQGTGA. V trimming: 3 bases; J trimming: 5 bases; junction bases outside the gene matches: 3. The CDR3 loop spans 14 amino acids. Written as DNA, the CDR3 is TGTGCCAGCAGCTTCGGGACAGGTCACAATGAGCAGTTCTTC. It is translated as CASSFGTGHNEQFF.

The chain combines TRBV7-2 with TRBJ1-4; D not certain. Trimming stripped 2 bases from V and 5 bases from J, with 0 bases between. Germline CDR1 and CDR2: SGHTA and FQGNSA. The CDR3 covers 11 residues. Here the CDR3 DNA reads TGTGCCAGCAGCTTAAATGAAAAACTGTTTTTT. Protein: CASSLNEKLFF.

J is TRBJ2-5 and V is TRBV15, with 8 nucleotides matching TRBD1. V gave up 0 bases and J gave up 4 bases; unmatched junction bases: 4. CDR3 size: 15 residues. Germline V gives CDR1 LNHNV, CDR2 YYDKDF (reference sequence). The CDR3 coding sequence is TGTGCCACCAGCAGAGAGACAGGGGTTCTAGAGACCCAGTACTTC. Its translation is CATSRETGVLETQYF.

The chain combines TRBV7-2 with TRBJ1-1; D might be TRBD1 (5 bases). CDR1 is SGHTA and CDR2 is FQGNSA in the germline V gene. The CDR3 length is 14 residues. Trimming took 6 bases from V and 1 from J, leaving 12 bases between them. The CDR3, as DNA: TGTGCCAGCAGACCGACGGGGCGGAACACTGAAGCTTTCTTT. Translated: CASRPTGRNTEAFF.

The chain uses TRBV9 and TRBJ2-3; tentatively, D is TRBD1 or TRBD2 (6 bases each). The CDR3 length is 15 residues. The germline gives CDR1 SGDLS, CDR2 YYNGEE. V was pared by 5 bases and J by 6 bases, with 19 bases between. CDR3 amino acids: CASSPRGAVADTQYF. The CDR3 DNA sequence: TGTGCCAGCAGTCCGAGGGGGGCAGTGGCGGATACGCAGTATTTT.

This clone was detected only once. The V call is TRBV7-6, the J call TRBJ2-5, with 8 positions matching TRBD2. The CDR3 extends over 15 amino acids. The ends lost 1 base at V and 2 bases at J; junction bases unmatched: 3. CDR1 and CDR2 (germline): SGHVS, FNYEAQ. The CDR3 nucleotides are TGTGCCAGCAGCTTAGACGGGGGGGGACAAGAGACCCAGTACTTC. This translates into CASSLDGGGQETQYF.

This chain joins TRBV6-5 and TRBJ2-7, with a possible D match to TRBD2 (6 bases). The CDR3 is made up of 14 amino acids. Deletions cut 0 bases from V and 6 bases from J, with 12 bases between. Germline V gives CDR1 MNHEY, CDR2 SVGAGI. DNA of the CDR3: TGTGCCAGCAGTTACTCGAGTCTGGGGGGCGAGCAGTACGTC. As protein: CASSYSSLGGEQYV.

The chain has TRBV9 and TRBJ1-2, with 7 nucleotides matching TRBD1. With 4 bases clipped from V and 0 bases from J, the junction kept 15 bases outside the gene matches. Germline V gene sequence: CDR1 SGDLS, CDR2 YYNGEE. The length of the CDR3 is 18 residues. The CDR3 sequence: CASSLHPPGQSPNYGYTF. DNA for the CDR3: TGTGCCAGCAGCTTACACCCCCCGGGACAGTCACCTAACTATGGCTACACCTTC.

There are a few counts of this clone. The chain couples TRBV11-2 to TRBJ2-3; no definite D call. The length of the CDR3 is 17 residues. The germline V gene encodes CDR1 SGHAT and CDR2 FQNNGV. The V end lost 1 base, the J end lost 0 bases, and 14 bases lay between the germline ends. The CDR3 bases are TGTGCCAGCAGCTTAGTCGAATTGAGAGCTAGCACAGATACGCAGTATTTT. Protein: CASSLVELRASTDTQYF. The full variable domain, in which reference TRBV11-2 and TRBJ2-3 provide the parts outside the CDR3, is EAGVAQSPRYKIIEKRQSVAFWCNPISGHATLYWYQQILGQGPKLLIQFQNNGVVDDSQLPKDRFSAERLKGVDSTLKIQPAKLEDSAVYLCASSLVELRASTDTQYFGPGTRLTVL.

The gene calls are TRBV5-4 and TRBJ1-2; 8 positions agree with TRBD1. Germline values: CDR1 SGHNT, CDR2 YYREEE (reference sequence). The length of the CDR3 is 16 residues. With 5 bases clipped from V and 6 bases from J, the junction kept 15 bases outside the gene matches. CDR3 DNA: TGTGCCAGCAGTCCCGACCGCAGGGGGCCTGGTGATGGCTACACCTTC. Protein sequence: CASSPDRRGPGDGYTF. Variable domain in full (rest from reference TRBV5-4 and TRBJ1-2): ETGVTQSPTHLIKTRGQQVTLRCSSQSGHNTVSWYQQALGQGPQFIFQYYREEENGRGNFPPRFSGLQFPNYSSELNVNALELDDSALYLCASSPDRRGPGDGYTFGSGTRLTVV.

The chain couples TRBV5-1 to TRBJ1-3; no clear D. V lost 4 bases and J 0 bases, leaving 14 bases between the germline ends. Per germline, CDR1 SGHRS and CDR2 YFSETQ. The length of the CDR3 is 16 residues. The CDR3 nucleotides read TGCGCCAGCAGCATCGGACGGACGAACTCTGGAAACACCATATATTTT. Its translation is CASSIGRTNSGNTIYF.

The gene calls are TRBV5-1 and TRBJ1-4; the D is unclear. The CDR3 spans 12 residues. V gave up 4 bases and J gave up 6 bases, with 7 bases separating them. Germline V gene lookup returns CDR1 SGHRS and CDR2 YFSETQ. Here the CDR3 reads CASSSADEKLFF. Written as DNA, the CDR3 is TGCGCCAGCAGCAGTGCGGATGAAAAACTGTTTTTT.